This T cell receptor (beta chain) was sequenced for a study of CD8 T cells in Susac syndrome. Study observations and caveats: CD4+ repertoires of Susac syndrome patients lacked detectable clonal expansion.

In blood CD8+ and CD4+ T cells, TCR beta underwent sequencing. The CDR3 runs to 14 residues. Germline values: CDR1 SQVTM, CDR2 ANQGSEA. Trimming shortened V by 7 bases and J by 8 bases, and 23 bases separated the two germline ends. Concerning this clonotype itself: No antigen is known for it.

Reverse transcription of roughly 0.45 to 1 ug RNA was performed with random hexamers. Across 54 Vbeta and 13 Jbeta, TCR beta CDR3 was amplified with immunoSEQ multiplex PCR. TCRdb reprocessed the immunoSEQ multiplex PCR reads with MiXCR, giving one entry per CDR3 protein. The top ten clones hold 0.099% of a sample with around 200,000 distinct CDR3 sequences, roughly 94% of them seen once. The sequence came from a human donor with Susac syndrome. The chain couples TRBV29-1 to TRBJ1-2; D unclear. Input material: CD4+ T cells from PBMCs. This CDR3 reads CSAQAFGNSGGYTF. In DNA form, the CDR3 reads TGCAGCGCCCAGGCTTTCGGAAATAGTGGGGGCTACACCTTC.